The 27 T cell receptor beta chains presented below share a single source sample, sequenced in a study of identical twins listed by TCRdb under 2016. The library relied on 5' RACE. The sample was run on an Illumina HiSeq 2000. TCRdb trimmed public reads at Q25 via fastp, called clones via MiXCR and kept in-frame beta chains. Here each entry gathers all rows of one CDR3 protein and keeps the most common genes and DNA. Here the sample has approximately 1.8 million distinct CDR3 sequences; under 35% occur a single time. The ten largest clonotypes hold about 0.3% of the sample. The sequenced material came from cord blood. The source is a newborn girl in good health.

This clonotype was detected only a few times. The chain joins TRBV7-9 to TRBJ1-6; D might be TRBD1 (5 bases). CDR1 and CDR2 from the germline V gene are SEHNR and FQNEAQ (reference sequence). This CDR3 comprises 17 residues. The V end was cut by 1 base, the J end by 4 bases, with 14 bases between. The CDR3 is CASSLVRTKGYNSPLHF. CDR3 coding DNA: TGTGCCAGCAGCTTAGTCCGCACCAAGGGGTATAATTCACCCCTCCACTTT.

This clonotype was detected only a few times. The CDR3, as DNA: TGCAGCGTTGGTCGGGGGTCCCCTACTGGCTACACCTTC. It yields the protein CSVGRGSPTGYTF. The rearrangement uses TRBV29-1 and TRBJ1-2; TRBD1 is a possible D gene (5 bases). Trimming took 4 bases from V and 7 from J, leaving 16 bases between them. Germline CDR1 SQVTM, CDR2 ANQGSEA. This CDR3 spans 13 amino acids.

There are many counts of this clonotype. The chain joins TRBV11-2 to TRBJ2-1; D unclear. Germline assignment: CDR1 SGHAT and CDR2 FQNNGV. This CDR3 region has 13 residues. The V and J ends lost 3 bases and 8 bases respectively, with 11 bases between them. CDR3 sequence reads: CASSFVRVDEQFF. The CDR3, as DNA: TGTGCCAGCAGCTTCGTTCGAGTAGATGAGCAGTTCTTC.

CDR3 coding DNA: TGTGCCAGCATTGGTACCTGGGGAGGAGGCGGAGATACGCAGTATTTT. Its translation is CASIGTWGGGGDTQYF. This sequence joins TRBV7-9 and TRBJ2-3; TRBD2 is a possible D gene (6 bases). Germline V gene sequence: CDR1 SEHNR, CDR2 FQNEAQ (reference sequence). The CDR3 loop spans 16 amino acids. Trimming shortened V by 7 bases and J by 5 bases, and 22 bases separated the two germline ends.

The CDR3 sequence: CSAGTGRAGHSTDTQYF. CDR3 sequence (DNA): TGCAGTGCCGGCACGGGGCGAGCGGGGCATAGCACAGATACGCAGTATTTT. The rearrangement joins TRBV20-1 to TRBJ2-3, with 7 positions matching TRBD2. The germline V gene has CDR1 DFQATT and CDR2 SNEGSKA (reference sequence). V gave up 6 bases and J gave up 0 bases; unmatched junction bases: 15. CDR3 length: 17 residues.

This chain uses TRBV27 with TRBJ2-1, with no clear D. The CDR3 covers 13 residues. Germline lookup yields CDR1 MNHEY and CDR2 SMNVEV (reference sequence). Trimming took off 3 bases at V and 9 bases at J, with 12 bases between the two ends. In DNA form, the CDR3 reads TGTGCCAGCAGTTTGGGAAGAAACGGTGAGCAGTTCTTC. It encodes CASSLGRNGEQFF.

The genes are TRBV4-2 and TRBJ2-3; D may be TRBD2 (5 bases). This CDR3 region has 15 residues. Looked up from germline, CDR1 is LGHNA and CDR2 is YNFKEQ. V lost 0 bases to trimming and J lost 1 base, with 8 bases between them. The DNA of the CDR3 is TGTGCCAGCAGCCAAGAAAAGGGAGGCACAGATACGCAGTATTTT. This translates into CASSQEKGGTDTQYF.

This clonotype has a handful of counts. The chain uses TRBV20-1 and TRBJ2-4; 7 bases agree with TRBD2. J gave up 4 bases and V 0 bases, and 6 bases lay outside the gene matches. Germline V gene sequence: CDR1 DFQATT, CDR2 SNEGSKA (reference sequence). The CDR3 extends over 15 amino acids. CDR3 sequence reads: CSAREAGTTKNIQYF. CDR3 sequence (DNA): TGCAGTGCTAGAGAAGCCGGGACTACTAAAAACATTCAGTACTTC.

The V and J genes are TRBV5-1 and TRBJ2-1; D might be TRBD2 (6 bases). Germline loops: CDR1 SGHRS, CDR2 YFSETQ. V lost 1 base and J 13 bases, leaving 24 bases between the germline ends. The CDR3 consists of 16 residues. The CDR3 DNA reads TGCGCCAGCAGCTTGAGGCAGGGATCCTGGGGGGAGACCCAGTTCTTC. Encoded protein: CASSLRQGSWGETQFF.

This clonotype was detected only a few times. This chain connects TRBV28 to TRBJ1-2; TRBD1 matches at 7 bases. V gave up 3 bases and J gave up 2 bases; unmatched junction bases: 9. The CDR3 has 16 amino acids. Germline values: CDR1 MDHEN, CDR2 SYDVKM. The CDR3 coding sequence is TGTGCCAGCAGTTTCCCCCGGCCAGGGGGGAACTATGGCTACACCTTC. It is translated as CASSFPRPGGNYGYTF.

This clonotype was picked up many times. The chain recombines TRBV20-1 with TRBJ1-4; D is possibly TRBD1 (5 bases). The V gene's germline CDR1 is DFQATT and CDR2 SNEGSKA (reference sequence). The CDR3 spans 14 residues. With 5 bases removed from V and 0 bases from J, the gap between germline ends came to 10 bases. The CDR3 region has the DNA TGCAGTGCTTCTCTACAGGCAACTAATGAAAAACTGTTTTTT. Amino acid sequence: CSASLQATNEKLFF.

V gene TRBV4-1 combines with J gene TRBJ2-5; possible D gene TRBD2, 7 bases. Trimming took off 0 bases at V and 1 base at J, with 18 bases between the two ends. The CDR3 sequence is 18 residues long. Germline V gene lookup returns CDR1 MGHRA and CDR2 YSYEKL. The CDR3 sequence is CASSQDFPRGAAQETQYF. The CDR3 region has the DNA TGCGCCAGCAGCCAAGATTTTCCCCGGGGGGCCGCCCAAGAGACCCAGTACTTC.

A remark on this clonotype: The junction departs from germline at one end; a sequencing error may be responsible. The CDR3 loop reads CSSSQEARVKNSPLHF. In DNA form, the CDR3 reads TGTTCCAGCAGCCAAGAAGCCAGGGTAAAAAATTCACCCCTCCACTTT. The chain couples TRBV4-2 to TRBJ1-6; TRBD1 is a possible D gene (5 bases). Germline assignment: CDR1 LGHNA and CDR2 YNFKEQ. There are 16 residues in the CDR3.

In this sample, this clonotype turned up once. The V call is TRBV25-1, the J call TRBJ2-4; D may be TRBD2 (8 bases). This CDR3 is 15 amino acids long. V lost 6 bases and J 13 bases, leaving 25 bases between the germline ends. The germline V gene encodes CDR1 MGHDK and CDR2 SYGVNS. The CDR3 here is CASRGTAGVLDEQYF. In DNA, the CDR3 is TGTGCCAGCAGGGGGACAGCGGGAGTTCTCGATGAGCAGTACTTC.

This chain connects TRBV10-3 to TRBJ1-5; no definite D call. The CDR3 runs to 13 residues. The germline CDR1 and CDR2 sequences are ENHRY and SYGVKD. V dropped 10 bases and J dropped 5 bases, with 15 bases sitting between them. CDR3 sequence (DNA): TGTGCCACTCAGAGCTTGTACGATCAGCCCCAGCATTTT. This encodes CATQSLYDQPQHF.

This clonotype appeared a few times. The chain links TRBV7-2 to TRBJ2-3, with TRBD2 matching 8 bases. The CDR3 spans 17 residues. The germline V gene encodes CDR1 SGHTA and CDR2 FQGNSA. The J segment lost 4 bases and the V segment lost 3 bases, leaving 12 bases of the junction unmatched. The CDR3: CASSFRLAGDVADTQYF. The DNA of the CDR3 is TGTGCCAGCAGCTTCAGGCTAGCGGGCGATGTTGCAGATACGCAGTATTTT.

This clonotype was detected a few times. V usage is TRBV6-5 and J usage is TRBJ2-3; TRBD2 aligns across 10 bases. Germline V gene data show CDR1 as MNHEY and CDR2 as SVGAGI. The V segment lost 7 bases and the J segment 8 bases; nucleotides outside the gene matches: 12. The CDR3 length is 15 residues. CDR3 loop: CASTASGRGAGTQYF. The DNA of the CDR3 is TGTGCCAGCACCGCGAGCGGGAGGGGCGCCGGTACGCAGTATTTT.

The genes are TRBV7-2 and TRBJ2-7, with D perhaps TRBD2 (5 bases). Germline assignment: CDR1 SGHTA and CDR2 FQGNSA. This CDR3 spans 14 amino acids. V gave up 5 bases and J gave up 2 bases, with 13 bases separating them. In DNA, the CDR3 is TGTGCCAGCAGCCCACGACTATCGGCCTACGAGCAGTACTTC. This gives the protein CASSPRLSAYEQYF.

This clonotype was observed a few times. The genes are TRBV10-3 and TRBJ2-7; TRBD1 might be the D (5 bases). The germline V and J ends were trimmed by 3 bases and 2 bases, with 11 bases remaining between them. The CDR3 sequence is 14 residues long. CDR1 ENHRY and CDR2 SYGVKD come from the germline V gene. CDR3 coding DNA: TGTGCCATCAGTGACGGTCAGGGTCCCTACGAGCAGTACTTC. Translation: CAISDGQGPYEQYF.

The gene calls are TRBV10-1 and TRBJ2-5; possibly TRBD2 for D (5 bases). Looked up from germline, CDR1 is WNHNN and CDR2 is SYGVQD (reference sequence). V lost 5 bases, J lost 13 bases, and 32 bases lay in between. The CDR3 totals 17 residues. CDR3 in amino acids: CASSSSDFQAPAYERYF. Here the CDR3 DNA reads TGCGCCAGCAGTTCCTCGGACTTCCAAGCTCCAGCCTACGAGCGGTACTTC.

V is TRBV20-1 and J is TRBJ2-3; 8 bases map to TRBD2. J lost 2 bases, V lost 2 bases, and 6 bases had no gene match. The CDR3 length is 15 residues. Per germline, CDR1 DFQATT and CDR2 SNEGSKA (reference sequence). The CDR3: CSARSTSGHTDTQYF. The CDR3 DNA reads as TGCAGTGCTAGAAGCACTAGCGGCCACACAGATACGCAGTATTTT.

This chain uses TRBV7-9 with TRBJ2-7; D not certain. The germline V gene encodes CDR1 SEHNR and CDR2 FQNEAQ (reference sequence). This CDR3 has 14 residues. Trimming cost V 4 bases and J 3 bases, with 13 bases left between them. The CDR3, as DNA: TGTGCCAGCAGCTCCAGTCCCAAGGGCTACGAGCAGTACTTC. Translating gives CASSSSPKGYEQYF.

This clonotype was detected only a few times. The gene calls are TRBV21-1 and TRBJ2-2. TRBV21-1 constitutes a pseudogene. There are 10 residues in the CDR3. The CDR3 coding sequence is TGTGCCACTTATACCGGGGAGCTGTTTTTT. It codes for CATYTGELFF.

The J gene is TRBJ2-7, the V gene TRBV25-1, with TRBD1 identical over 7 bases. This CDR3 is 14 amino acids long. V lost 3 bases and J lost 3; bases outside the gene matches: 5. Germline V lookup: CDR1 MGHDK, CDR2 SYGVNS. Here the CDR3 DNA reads TGTGCCAGCAGTGATGCCAGGGGGAACTACGAGCAGTACTTC. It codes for CASSDARGNYEQYF.

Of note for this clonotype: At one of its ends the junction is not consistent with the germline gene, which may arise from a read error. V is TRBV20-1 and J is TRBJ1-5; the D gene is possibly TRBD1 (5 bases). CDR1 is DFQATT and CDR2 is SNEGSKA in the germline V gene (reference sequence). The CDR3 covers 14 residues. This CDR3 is CSTRDGGFNQPQHF. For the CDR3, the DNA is TGCAGTACTAGAGATGGGGGTTTCAATCAGCCCCAGCATTTT.

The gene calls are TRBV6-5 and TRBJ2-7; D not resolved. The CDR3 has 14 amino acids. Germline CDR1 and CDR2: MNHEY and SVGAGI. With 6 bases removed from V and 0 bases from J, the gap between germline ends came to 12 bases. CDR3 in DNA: TGTGCCAGCAGCCGGACGACCAGCTCCTACGAGCAGTACTTC. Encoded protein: CASSRTTSSYEQYF.

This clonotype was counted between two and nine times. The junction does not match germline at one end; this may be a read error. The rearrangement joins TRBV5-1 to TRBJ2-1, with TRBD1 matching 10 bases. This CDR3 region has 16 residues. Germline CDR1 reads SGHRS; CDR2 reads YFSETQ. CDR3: CAGSSGGQGFVYEQFF. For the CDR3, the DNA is TGCGCCGGCAGCTCGGGGGGACAGGGGTTTGTCTATGAGCAGTTCTTC.